The TCR beta chain described here comes from a study of CD8 T cells in ankylosing spondylitis. Study observations and caveats: Blood from ankylosing spondylitis patients appeared to carry a characteristic roughly eight-variant TCR beta motif. Some of these motif variants have turned up before, in reports on reactive arthritis synovial fluid and blood.

Trimming removed 6 bases from V and 0 bases from J, with 9 bases in between. The CDR3 sequence is 14 residues long. The germline gives CDR1 SGHDN, CDR2 FVKESK. Notes on this clonotype: Its antigen is undetermined.

Quantitative 5'-RACE was performed with molecular barcodes, and it yielded the TCR beta libraries. TCRdb processed the 5' RACE reads anew with MiXCR; each CDR3 protein has one entry. The data contain over 30,000 distinct CDR3 sequences, about 15% of them singletons. The sample was blood. The receptor was derived from a male donor with ankylosing spondylitis or in good health (not recorded which). The V gene is TRBV14, the J gene TRBJ2-4; no firm D call. This chain's CDR3 is CASSLDSAKNIQYF. DNA of the CDR3: TGTGCCAGCAGTCTCGATTCAGCCAAAAACATTCAGTACTTC.